This T cell receptor beta chain was recovered during a study of T cell responses to AZD1222 COVID-19 vaccine. For the study at large: Recipients boosted at about 4 weeks or about 12 weeks are pooled.

There are a few counts of this clone. The CDR3 sequence is 14 residues long. V was clipped by 5 bases and J by 6 bases; unmatched bases: 7. Germline-derived CDR1 and CDR2 are SEHNR and FQNEAQ (reference sequence). Assay used: immunoSEQ multiplex PCR; TCRdb lists only in-frame clones, some missing. The data show 130,000 to 150,000 clones, roughly 94% seen once. This sequence originates from an adult in good health. The genes are TRBV7-9 and TRBJ2-1; 7 nucleotides match TRBD1. Sequenced material: peripheral blood, taken on day 0 of AZD1222 vaccination. CDR3 nucleotides: TGTGCCAGCAGCCATGGACAGGACGTCAATGAGCAGTTCTTC. It yields the protein CASSHGQDVNEQFF. The full variable domain, rest sourced from reference TRBV7-9 and TRBJ2-1, is DTGVSQNPRHKITKRGQNVTFRCDPISEHNRLYWYRQTLGQGPEFLTYFQNEAQLEKSRLLSDRFSAERPKGSFSTLEIQRTEQGDSAMYLCASSHGQDVNEQFFGPGTRLTVL.